This passage covers 18 T cell receptor beta chains from one sample sequenced in a study of T-cell reconstitution after alpha-beta-depleted transplantation in children. Library preparation (for TCRbeta) was performed with unique molecular identifiers. TCRdb re-called the PCR reads through MiXCR, storing one row per CDR3 protein. The sample carries over 550,000 distinct CDR3 sequences, more than 9% recorded once. The sequencing here drew on PBMCs from the stem cell graft donor, taken from the stem cell graft. These TCRs come from a human donor who donated a stem cell graft to a child with acute myeloid leukemia.

There are many counts of this clonotype. The V and J genes are TRBV10-3 and TRBJ1-2; 9 positions agree with TRBD1. CDR3 length: 12 residues. Germline-derived CDR1 and CDR2 are ENHRY and SYGVKD. V shed 6 bases and J 7 bases; nucleotides not matched to a gene: 3. The CDR3 is CAIRDRGGGYTF. The CDR3 coding sequence is TGTGCCATCAGGGACAGGGGAGGTGGCTACACCTTC.

This clonotype was counted many times. The V gene is TRBV20-1, the J gene TRBJ2-7, with D perhaps matching TRBD2 (6 bases). Germline V gene data show CDR1 as DFQATT and CDR2 as SNEGSKA (reference sequence). Trimming pared 4 bases from V and 9 bases from J, leaving 19 bases between. The CDR3 is 13 amino acids. The CDR3 nucleotides read TGCAGTGCTACTCCGGGAGACAGAGTGAGGCAGTACTTC. This sequence encodes CSATPGDRVRQYF.

The chain uses TRBV27 and TRBJ1-2; D is undetermined. Trimming left V 6 bases short and J 7 bases short, with 18 bases between. Germline V gene data show CDR1 as MNHEY and CDR2 as SMNVEV (reference sequence). The CDR3 loop spans 14 amino acids. CDR3 amino acids: CASSSLGPSLGYTF. The CDR3 nucleotides are TGTGCCAGCAGCTCCCTTGGCCCTTCCCTTGGCTACACCTTC.

This clonotype showed up just a few times. The rearrangement links TRBV4-2 to TRBJ2-1; 7 bases are a match to TRBD1. Germline values: CDR1 LGHNA, CDR2 YNFKEQ. V lost 1 base to trimming and J lost 2 bases; unmatched junction nucleotides: 5. The CDR3 covers 16 residues. The CDR3 is CASSQGDRVTYNEQFF. CDR3 DNA: TGTGCCAGCAGCCAAGGTGACAGGGTCACCTACAATGAGCAGTTCTTC.

The CDR3 here is CASSSPTGSTETQYF. The CDR3, as DNA: TGTGCCAGCAGCTCCCCGACAGGGAGCACCGAGACCCAGTACTTC. The chain carries TRBV7-9 and TRBJ2-5; TRBD1 matches 7 bases. The CDR3 totals 15 residues. Trimming at V came to 4 bases and at J to 5 bases, leaving 10 bases not matched to a gene. CDR1 and CDR2 (germline): SEHNR, FQNEAQ (reference sequence). Supplemented by reference TRBV7-9 and TRBJ2-5, the full variable domain reads DTGVSQNPRHKITKRGQNVTFRCDPISEHNRLYWYRQTLGQGPEFLTYFQNEAQLEKSRLLSDRFSAERPKGSFSTLEIQRTEQGDSAMYLCASSSPTGSTETQYFGPGTRLLVL.

This clonotype has ten or more counts. The chain employs TRBV4-2 and TRBJ2-2; 9 nucleotides line up with TRBD1. Trimming took 5 bases from V and 1 from J; bases not matched to a gene: 5. Germline values: CDR1 LGHNA, CDR2 YNFKEQ. The CDR3 is 16 amino acids. The CDR3 protein is CASSTRTGVNTGELFF. The CDR3 region has the DNA TGTGCCAGCAGCACCCGGACAGGGGTGAACACCGGGGAGCTGTTTTTT.

There are a few counts of this clonotype. The chain links TRBV7-9 to TRBJ1-2, with TRBD1 as a possible D gene (6 bases). The V and J ends lost 4 bases and 0 bases respectively, with 12 bases between them. This CDR3 is built from 15 residues. In germline, CDR1 is SEHNR, CDR2 FQNEAQ (reference sequence). This CDR3 is CASSSRDIPNYGYTF. DNA for the CDR3: TGTGCCAGCAGCTCTAGGGACATACCTAACTATGGCTACACCTTC.

V usage is TRBV6-5 and J usage is TRBJ2-3; D possibly matches TRBD1 or TRBD2 (5 bases each). Germline loops: CDR1 MNHEY, CDR2 SVGAGI. This CDR3 is built from 12 residues. Deletions cut 8 bases from V and 6 bases from J, with 12 bases between. The CDR3 region is CASRDPLDTQYF. The CDR3 bases are TGTGCCAGCCGGGACCCACTGGATACGCAGTATTTT.

This clonotype was detected a few times. The V and J genes are TRBV2 and TRBJ2-7, with TRBD2 identical over 11 bases. The trim removed 5 bases at V and 0 bases at J, leaving 6 bases unmatched. The CDR3 has 16 amino acids. The germline CDR1 and CDR2 sequences are SNHLY and FYNNEI. The CDR3 loop reads CASSFPGLAVSYEQYF. The DNA of the CDR3 is TGTGCCAGCAGTTTTCCGGGACTAGCGGTCTCCTACGAGCAGTACTTC.

The table lists this clonotype with a few counts. V is TRBV12-3 or TRBV12-4 and J is TRBJ2-3, with D hard to call. This CDR3 is 13 amino acids long. Between the trimmed V and J ends, which lost 2 bases and 4 bases, there was a span of 7 bases. The CDR3 DNA reads TGTGCCAGCAGTTTAAGACGGCCAGATACGCAGTATTTT. It encodes CASSLRRPDTQYF.

This clonotype has ten or more counts. J is TRBJ2-4 and V is TRBV9; D is possibly TRBD1 (5 bases). The CDR3 length is 14 residues. The germline V gene encodes CDR1 SGDLS and CDR2 YYNGEE. V was shortened by 0 bases and J by 8 bases, with 12 bases between the two germline ends. The CDR3: CASSVGARVDIQYF. The CDR3 nucleotides are TGTGCCAGCAGCGTAGGGGCCAGGGTGGACATTCAGTACTTC.

This clonotype occurred many times. The gene calls are TRBV29-1 and TRBJ2-6; 8 bases are shared with TRBD1. This CDR3 comprises 15 residues. CDR1 SQVTM and CDR2 ANQGSEA come from the germline V gene. The V segment lost 5 bases and the J segment 2 bases; nucleotides outside the gene matches: 5. The CDR3 is CSVSTQGAGANVLTF. CDR3 coding DNA: TGCAGCGTTTCTACACAGGGGGCTGGGGCCAACGTCCTGACTTTC.

The J gene is TRBJ1-3, the V gene TRBV7-8; a weak D match, TRBD1 (6 bases). Germline V lookup: CDR1 SGHVS, CDR2 FQNEAQ. This CDR3 comprises 15 residues. Trimming removed 5 bases from V and 4 bases from J, with 15 bases in between. This CDR3 is CASSPGTGSGNTIYF. CDR3 nucleotides: TGTGCCAGCAGCCCCGGCACAGGGTCAGGAAACACCATATATTTT.

J is TRBJ2-7 and V is TRBV15, with TRBD1 matching over 8 bases. V lost 3 bases to trimming and J lost 5 bases; unmatched junction nucleotides: 3. CDR1 is LNHNV and CDR2 is YYDKDF in the germline V gene (reference sequence). The CDR3 covers 13 residues. This CDR3 reads CATSSRGQHEQYF. CDR3 DNA: TGTGCCACCAGCAGCAGGGGGCAACACGAGCAGTACTTC. Filled out from reference TRBV15 and TRBJ2-7, the complete variable domain reads DAMVIQNPRYQVTQFGKPVTLSCSQTLNHNVMYWYQQKSSQAPKLLFHYYDKDFNNEADTPDNFQSRRPNTSFCFLDIRSPGLGDTAMYLCATSSRGQHEQYFGPGTRLTVT.

This clonotype was observed a few times. The V call is TRBV4-2, the J call TRBJ1-5, with unresolved D. CDR1 is LGHNA and CDR2 is YNFKEQ in the germline V gene. V lost 4 bases and J lost 8, with 12 bases in between. CDR3 size: 13 residues. This CDR3 reads CASSPRHNEPQHF. The CDR3 DNA reads as TGTGCCAGCAGCCCGCGACACAACGAGCCCCAGCATTTT.

The table lists this clonotype with a few counts. V is TRBV20-1 and J is TRBJ2-5; 8 bases are shared with TRBD2. The germline CDR1 and CDR2 sequences are DFQATT and SNEGSKA (reference sequence). The CDR3 runs 15 residues. Trimming at V came to 6 bases and at J to 1 base, leaving 10 bases not matched to a gene. CDR3 in DNA: TGCAGTGCATCCAGCGGGAGAACCCTCCAAGAGACCCAGTACTTC. It yields the protein CSASSGRTLQETQYF.

The rearrangement joins TRBV6-1 to TRBJ2-2; weak D call: TRBD1 (6 bases). Germline values: CDR1 MNHNS, CDR2 SASEGT. Trimming left V 4 bases short and J 3 bases short, with 9 bases between. CDR3 length equals 14 residues. The CDR3 loop is CASSGNRDTGELFF. The CDR3 DNA reads as TGTGCCAGCAGTGGTAACAGGGACACCGGGGAGCTGTTTTTT.

V gene TRBV5-1 combines with J gene TRBJ1-6; no clear D gene. Between the trimmed V and J ends, which lost 4 bases and 7 bases, there was a span of 15 bases. Looked up from germline, CDR1 is SGHRS and CDR2 is YFSETQ. CDR3 length equals 15 residues. The CDR3 spells CASSVELTWNSPLHF. The CDR3 region has the DNA TGCGCCAGCAGCGTAGAACTGACCTGGAATTCACCCCTCCACTTT.